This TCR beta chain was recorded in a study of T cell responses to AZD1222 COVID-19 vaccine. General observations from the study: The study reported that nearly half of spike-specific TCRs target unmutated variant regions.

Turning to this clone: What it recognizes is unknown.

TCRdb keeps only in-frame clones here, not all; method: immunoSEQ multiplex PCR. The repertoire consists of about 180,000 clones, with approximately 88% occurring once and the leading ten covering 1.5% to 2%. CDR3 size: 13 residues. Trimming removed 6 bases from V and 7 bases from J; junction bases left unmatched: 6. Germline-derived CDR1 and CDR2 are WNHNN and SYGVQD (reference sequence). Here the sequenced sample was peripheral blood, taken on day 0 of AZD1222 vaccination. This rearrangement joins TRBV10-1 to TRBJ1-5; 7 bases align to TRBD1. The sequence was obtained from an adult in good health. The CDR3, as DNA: TGCGCCAGCAGCCAAGGGACAGCCCAGCCCCAGCATTTT. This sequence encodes CASSQGTAQPQHF.